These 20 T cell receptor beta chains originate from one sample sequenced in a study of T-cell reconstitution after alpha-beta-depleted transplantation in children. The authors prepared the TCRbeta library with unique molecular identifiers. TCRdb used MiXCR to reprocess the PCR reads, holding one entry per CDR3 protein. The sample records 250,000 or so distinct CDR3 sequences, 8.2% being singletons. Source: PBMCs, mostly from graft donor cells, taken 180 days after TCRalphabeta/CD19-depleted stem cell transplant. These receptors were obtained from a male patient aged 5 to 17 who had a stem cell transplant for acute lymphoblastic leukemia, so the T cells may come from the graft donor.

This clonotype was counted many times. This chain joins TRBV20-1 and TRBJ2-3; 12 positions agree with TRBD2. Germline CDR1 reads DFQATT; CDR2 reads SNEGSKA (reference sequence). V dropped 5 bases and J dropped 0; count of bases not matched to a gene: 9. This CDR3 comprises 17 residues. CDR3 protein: CSAPGLAGTRSTDTQYF. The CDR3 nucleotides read TGCAGTGCTCCTGGACTAGCGGGGACCCGTAGCACAGATACGCAGTATTTT.

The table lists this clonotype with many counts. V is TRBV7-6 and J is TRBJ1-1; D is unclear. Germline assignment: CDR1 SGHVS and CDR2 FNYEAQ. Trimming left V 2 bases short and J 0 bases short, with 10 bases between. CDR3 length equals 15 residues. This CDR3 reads CASSLQYSLNTEAFF. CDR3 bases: TGTGCCAGCAGCTTACAGTACAGCTTGAACACTGAAGCTTTCTTT.

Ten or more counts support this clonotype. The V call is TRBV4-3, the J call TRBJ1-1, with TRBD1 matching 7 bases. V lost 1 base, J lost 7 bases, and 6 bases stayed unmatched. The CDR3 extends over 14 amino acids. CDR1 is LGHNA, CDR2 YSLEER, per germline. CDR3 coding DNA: TGCGCCAGCAGCCAAGGAGGACAGGCGGGTGAAGCTTTCTTT. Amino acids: CASSQGGQAGEAFF.

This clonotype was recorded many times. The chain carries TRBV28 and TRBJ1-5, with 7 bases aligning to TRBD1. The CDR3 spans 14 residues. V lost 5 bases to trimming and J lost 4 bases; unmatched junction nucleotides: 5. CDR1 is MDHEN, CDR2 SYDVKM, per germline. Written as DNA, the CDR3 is TGTGCCAGCAGTCGGGACAGTCTTAATCAGCCCCAGCATTTT. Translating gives CASSRDSLNQPQHF.

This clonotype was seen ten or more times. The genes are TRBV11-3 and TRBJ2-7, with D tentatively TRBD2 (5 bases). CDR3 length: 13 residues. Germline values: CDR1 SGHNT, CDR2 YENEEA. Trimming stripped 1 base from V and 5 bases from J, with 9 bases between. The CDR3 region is CASSLAAGNEQYF. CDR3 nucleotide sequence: TGTGCCAGCAGCTTAGCCGCGGGCAACGAGCAGTACTTC. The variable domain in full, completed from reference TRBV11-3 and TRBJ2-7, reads EAGVVQSPRYKIIEKKQPVAFWCNPISGHNTLYWYLQNLGQGPELLIRYENEEAVDDSQLPKDRFSAERLKGVDSTLKIQPAELGDSAVYLCASSLAAGNEQYFGPGTRLTVT.

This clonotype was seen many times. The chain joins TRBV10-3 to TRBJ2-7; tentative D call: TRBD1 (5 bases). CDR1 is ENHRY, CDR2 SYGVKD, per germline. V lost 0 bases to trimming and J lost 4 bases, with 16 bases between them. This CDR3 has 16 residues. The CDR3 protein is CAISESQAGLSYEQYF. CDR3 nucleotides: TGTGCCATCAGTGAGTCTCAGGCAGGGCTTAGTTACGAGCAGTACTTC.

CDR3 protein: CASTLGRGAPREQYF. The CDR3 DNA follows: TGTGCCAGCACCCTCGGGCGGGGGGCTCCTAGGGAGCAGTACTTC. The chain uses TRBV6-5 and TRBJ2-7; 8 bases match TRBD2. V gave up 7 bases and J gave up 7 bases; unmatched junction bases: 15. The CDR3 runs 15 residues. Germline assignment: CDR1 MNHEY and CDR2 SVGAGI.

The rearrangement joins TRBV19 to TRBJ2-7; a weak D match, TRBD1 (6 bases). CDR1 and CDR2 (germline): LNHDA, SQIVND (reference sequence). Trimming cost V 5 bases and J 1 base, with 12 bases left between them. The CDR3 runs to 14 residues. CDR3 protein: CASSQRQASYEQYF. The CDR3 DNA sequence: TGTGCCAGTAGTCAACGACAGGCTTCCTACGAGCAGTACTTC.

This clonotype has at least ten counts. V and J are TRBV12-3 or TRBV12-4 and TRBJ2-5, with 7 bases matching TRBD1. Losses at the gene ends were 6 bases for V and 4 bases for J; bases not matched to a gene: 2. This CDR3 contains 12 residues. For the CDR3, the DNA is TGTGCCAGCAGATACAGGGGAGAGACCCAGTACTTC. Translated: CASRYRGETQYF.

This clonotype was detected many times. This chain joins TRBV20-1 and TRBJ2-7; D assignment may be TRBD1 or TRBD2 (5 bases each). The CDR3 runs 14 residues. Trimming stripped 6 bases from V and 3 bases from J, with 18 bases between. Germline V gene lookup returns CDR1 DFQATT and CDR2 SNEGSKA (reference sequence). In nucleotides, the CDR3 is TGCAGTGCAAGGGACCTAGCCTCGGACTACGAGCAGTACTTC. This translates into CSARDLASDYEQYF.

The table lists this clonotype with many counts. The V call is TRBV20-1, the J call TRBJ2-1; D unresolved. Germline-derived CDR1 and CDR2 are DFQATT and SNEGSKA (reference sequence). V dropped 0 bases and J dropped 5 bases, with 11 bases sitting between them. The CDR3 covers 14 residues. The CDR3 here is CSARDGTGDNEQFF. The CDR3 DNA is TGCAGTGCTAGAGATGGAACCGGAGACAATGAGCAGTTCTTC.

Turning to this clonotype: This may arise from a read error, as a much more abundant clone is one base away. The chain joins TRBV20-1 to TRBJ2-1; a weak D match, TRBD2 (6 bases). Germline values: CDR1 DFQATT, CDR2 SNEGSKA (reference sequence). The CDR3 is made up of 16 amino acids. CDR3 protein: CSARAGTPPSYYEQFF. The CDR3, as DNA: TGCAGTGCTAGAGCCGGGACTCCTCCGTCCTACTATGAGCAGTTCTTC.

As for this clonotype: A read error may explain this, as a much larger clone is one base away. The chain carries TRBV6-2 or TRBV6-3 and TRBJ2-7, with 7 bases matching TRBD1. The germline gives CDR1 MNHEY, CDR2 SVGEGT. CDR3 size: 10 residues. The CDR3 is CASTDRAQVF. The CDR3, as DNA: TGTGCCAGCACCGACAGGGCCCAGGTCTTC.

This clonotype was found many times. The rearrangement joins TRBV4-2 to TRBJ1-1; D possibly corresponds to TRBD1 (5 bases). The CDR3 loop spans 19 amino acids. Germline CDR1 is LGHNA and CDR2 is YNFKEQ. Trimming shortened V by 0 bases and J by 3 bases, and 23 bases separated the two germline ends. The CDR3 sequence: CASSQDGALAGLRDTEAFF. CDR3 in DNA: TGTGCCAGCAGCCAAGATGGGGCCCTGGCAGGCCTTCGGGACACTGAAGCTTTCTTT.

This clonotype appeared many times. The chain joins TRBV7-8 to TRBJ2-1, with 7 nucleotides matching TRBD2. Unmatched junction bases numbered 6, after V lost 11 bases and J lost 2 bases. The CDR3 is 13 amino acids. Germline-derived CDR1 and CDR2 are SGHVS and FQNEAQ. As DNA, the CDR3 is TGTGCCGCAGGTGCGGGAGCCTACAATGAGCAGTTCTTC. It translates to CAAGAGAYNEQFF. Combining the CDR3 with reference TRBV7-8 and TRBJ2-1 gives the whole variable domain GAGVSQSPRYKVAKRGQDVALRCDPISGHVSLFWYQQALGQGPEFLTYFQNEAQLDKSGLPSDRFFAERPEGSVSTLKIQRTQQEDSAVYLCAAGAGAYNEQFFGPGTRLTVL.

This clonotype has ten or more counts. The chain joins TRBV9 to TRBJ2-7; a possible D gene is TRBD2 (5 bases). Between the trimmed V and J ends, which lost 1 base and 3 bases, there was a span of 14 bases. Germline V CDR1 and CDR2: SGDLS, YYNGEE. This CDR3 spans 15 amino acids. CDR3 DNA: TGTGCCAGCAGCGTAAAGGACTTCGACTTCTACGAGCAGTACTTC. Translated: CASSVKDFDFYEQYF. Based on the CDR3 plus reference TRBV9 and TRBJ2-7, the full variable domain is DSGVTQTPKHLITATGQRVTLRCSPRSGDLSVYWYQQSLDQGLQFLIQYYNGEERAKGNILERFSAQQFPDLHSELNLSSLELGDSALYFCASSVKDFDFYEQYFGPGTRLTVT.

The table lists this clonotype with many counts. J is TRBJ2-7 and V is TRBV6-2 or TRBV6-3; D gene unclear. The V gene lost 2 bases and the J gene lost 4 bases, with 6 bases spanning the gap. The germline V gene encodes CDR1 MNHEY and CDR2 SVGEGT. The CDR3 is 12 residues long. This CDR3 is CASSYLEYEQYF. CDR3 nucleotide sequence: TGTGCCAGCAGTTACCTTGAGTACGAGCAGTACTTC.

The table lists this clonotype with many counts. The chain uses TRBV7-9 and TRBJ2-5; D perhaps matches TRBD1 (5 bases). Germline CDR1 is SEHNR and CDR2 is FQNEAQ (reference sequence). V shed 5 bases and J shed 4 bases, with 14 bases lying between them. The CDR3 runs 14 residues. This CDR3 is CASSNSWGGETQYF. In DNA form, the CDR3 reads TGTGCCAGCAGCAACTCCTGGGGCGGAGAGACCCAGTACTTC.

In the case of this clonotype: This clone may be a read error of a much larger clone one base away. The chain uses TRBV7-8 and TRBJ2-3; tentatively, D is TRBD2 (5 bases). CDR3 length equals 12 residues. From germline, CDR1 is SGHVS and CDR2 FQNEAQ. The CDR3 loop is CASTFTSQTQNF. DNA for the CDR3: TGTGCCAGCACCTTTACTAGTCAAACGCAGAATTTT. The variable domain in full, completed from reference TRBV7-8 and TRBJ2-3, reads GAGVSQSPRYKVAKRGQDVALRCDPISGHVSLFWYQQALGQGPEFLTYFQNEAQLDKSGLPSDRFFAERPEGSVSTLKIQRTQQEDSAVYLCASTFTSQTQNFGPGTRLTVL.

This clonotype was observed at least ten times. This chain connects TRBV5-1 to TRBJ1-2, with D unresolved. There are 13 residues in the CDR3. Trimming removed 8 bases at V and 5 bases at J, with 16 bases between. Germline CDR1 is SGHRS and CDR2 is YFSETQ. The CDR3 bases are TGCGCCAGAAAGGGTGAGGCCACGTATGGCTACACCTTC. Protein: CARKGEATYGYTF.